A selection of T cell receptor beta chains follows, all from one sample in a study of cytomegalovirus exposure and HLA in healthy donors. Some clones are missing from TCRdb's copy, which holds only in-frame ones; the method was immunoSEQ multiplex PCR. The repertoire holds around 130,000 clones, with approximately 84% as singletons. What was sequenced was PBMCs. The source of these receptors is a woman younger than 35 in good health and CMV-seronegative. Both conserved end residues are part of each CDR3.

V gene	J gene	CDR3 protein
TRBV7-9	TRBJ2-1	CASSFNPTGLRYNEQFF
TRBV27	TRBJ1-5	CASSSSGTGEQPQHF
TRBV30	TRBJ1-1	CAWSVWANTEAFF
TRBV11-2	TRBJ1-2	CASSFGLGGRYGYTF
TRBV6-1	TRBJ2-5	CAGRDRSQETQYF
TRBV5-6	TRBJ1-3	CASSPPGAEGNTIYF
TRBV6-5	TRBJ2-3	CASSLRGSTDTQYF
TRBV18	TRBJ1-5	CASSPQAGSNQPQHF
TRBV25-1	TRBJ1-5	CATSSGRSNQPQHF
TRBV6-1	TRBJ1-1	CASSEAGQNTEAFF
TRBV2	TRBJ1-4	CASSVYPGGFPNEKLFF
TRBV7-8	TRBJ2-7	CASSRLGQGLEQYF
TRBV6-1	TRBJ2-7	CASSEGWEAPYEQYF
TRBV4-1	TRBJ1-3	CASSHRTGVENTIYF
TRBV10-1	TRBJ2-7	CASSSRTGGNYYEQYF
TRBV19	TRBJ2-2	CASSRRQGMNTGELFF
TRBV29-1	TRBJ1-3	CSVGGGGSSGNTIYF
TRBV5-1	TRBJ2-5	CASQGPLAQQETQYF
TRBV5-1	TRBJ2-1	CASSVGTGSNEQFF
TRBV27	TRBJ2-1	CASSLEGSYNEQFF
TRBV6-1	TRBJ1-3	CASSAGGFPDSGNTIYF
TRBV5-1	TRBJ2-1	CASSLGTGGKQFF
TRBV10-1	TRBJ1-1	CASSESIPQGNTEAFF
TRBV18	TRBJ2-3	CASSRGGDTQYF
TRBV4-1	TRBJ2-3	CASSPGLATDTQYF
TRBV5-1	TRBJ1-2	CASSLAREDGYTF
TRBV19	TRBJ2-7	CASSITQAGAYEQYF
TRBV6-6	TRBJ1-1	CASSYHNRAEAFF
TRBV7-2	TRBJ1-2	CASSTGGVDYGYTF
TRBV10-1	TRBJ2-2	CASSVAGANGELFF
TRBV7-6	TRBJ2-2	CASSPRLAGNTGELFF
TRBV5-1	TRBJ2-1	CASSAGQSSYNEQFF
TRBV19	TRBJ1-5	CASTDRGGLWPQHF
TRBV18	TRBJ2-5	CASSRVETQYF
TRBV15	TRBJ2-3	CATSRDVRVSTDTQYF
TRBV5-5	TRBJ2-5	CASSLVDSSDYLRETQYF
TRBV19	TRBJ2-1	CASSSPGGRAGNEQFF
TRBV5-1	TRBJ2-7	CASSPGAGSYEQYF
TRBV10-3	TRBJ1-4	CAMGQPNEKLFF
TRBV5-6	TRBJ1-4	CASSLVGTGGWNEKLFF
TRBV15	TRBJ2-5	CATSSSGRTSQETQYF
TRBV29-1	TRBJ2-1	CSVWGTDNEQFF
TRBV6-6	TRBJ1-5	CASSSVNQPQHF
TRBV19	TRBJ1-2	CASRRTANYGYTF
TRBV2	TRBJ1-5	CASSAAGGNQPQHF
TRBV6-1	TRBJ1-3	CASSEGQGGGNTIYF
TRBV11-2	TRBJ1-1	CASSPTGGWGVRDTEAFF
TRBV10-2	TRBJ1-5	CASSQQGFNQPQHF
TRBV5-6	TRBJ1-1	CASRQTGLAEAFF
TRBV7-9	TRBJ2-7	CASSSRGEQYF
TRBV29-1	TRBJ2-3	CSVAGQWGDTQYF
TRBV2	TRBJ1-5	CASSESVSSWPQHF
TRBV5-1	TRBJ2-5	CASSIGFSGETQYF
TRBV4-1	TRBJ2-7	CASRTWETDSYEQYF
TRBV7-9	TRBJ2-1	CASSLGHPEGKFF
TRBV2	TRBJ1-5	CASRADITQPQHF
TRBV5-4	TRBJ2-5	CASSTGTPSQETQYF
TRBV2	TRBJ1-1	CASRPETGGDTEAFF
TRBV19	TRBJ2-1	CASSFTSGDKSEQFF
TRBV5-4	TRBJ2-7	CASSLRTSGNYEQYF